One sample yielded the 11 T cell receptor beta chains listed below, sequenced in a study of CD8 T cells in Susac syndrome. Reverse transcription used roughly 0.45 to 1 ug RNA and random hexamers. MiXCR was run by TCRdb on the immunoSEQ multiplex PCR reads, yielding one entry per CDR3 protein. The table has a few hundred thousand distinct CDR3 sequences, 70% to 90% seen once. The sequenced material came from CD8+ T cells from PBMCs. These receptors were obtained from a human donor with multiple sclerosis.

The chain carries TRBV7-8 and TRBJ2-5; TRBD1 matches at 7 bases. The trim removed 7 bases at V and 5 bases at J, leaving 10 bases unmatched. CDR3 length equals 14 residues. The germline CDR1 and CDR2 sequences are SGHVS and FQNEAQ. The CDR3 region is CASTSTGVGETQYF. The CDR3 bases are TGTGCCAGCACCAGTACAGGGGTGGGGGAGACCCAGTACTTC.

CDR3 DNA sequence: TGTGCCAGCAGCCCCCGCGGAGGGCCTTACGGTGAGCAGTTCTTC. Its translation: CASSPRGGPYGEQFF. This chain joins TRBV7-2 and TRBJ2-1, with D tentatively TRBD2 (6 bases). The CDR3 is made up of 15 amino acids. From germline, CDR1 is SGHTA and CDR2 FQGNSA. Trimming took off 5 bases at V and 9 bases at J, with 20 bases between the two ends. The full variable domain, in which reference TRBV7-2 and TRBJ2-1 provide the parts outside the CDR3, is GAGVSQSPSNKVTEKGKDVELRCDPISGHTALYWYRQSLGQGLEFLIYFQGNSAPDKSGLPSDRFSAERTGGSVSTLTIQRTQQEDSAVYLCASSPRGGPYGEQFFGPGTRLTVL.

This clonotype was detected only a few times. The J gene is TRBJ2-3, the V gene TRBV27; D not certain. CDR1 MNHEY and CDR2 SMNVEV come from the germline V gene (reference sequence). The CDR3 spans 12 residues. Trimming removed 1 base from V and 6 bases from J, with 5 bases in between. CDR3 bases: TGTGCCAGCAGTTTATATGGGGATACGCAGTATTTT. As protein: CASSLYGDTQYF.

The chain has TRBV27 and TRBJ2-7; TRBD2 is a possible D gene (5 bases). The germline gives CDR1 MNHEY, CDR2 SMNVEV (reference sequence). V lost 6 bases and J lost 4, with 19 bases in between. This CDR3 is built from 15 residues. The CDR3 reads CASSPGPRDDYEQYF. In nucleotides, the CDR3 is TGTGCCAGCAGCCCCGGACCTCGGGATGATTACGAGCAGTACTTC.

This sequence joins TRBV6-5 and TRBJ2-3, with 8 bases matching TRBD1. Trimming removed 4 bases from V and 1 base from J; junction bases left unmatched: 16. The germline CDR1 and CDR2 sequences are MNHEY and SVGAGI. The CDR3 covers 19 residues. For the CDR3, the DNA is TGTGCCAGCAGTTCGGACAGGGTCGACTGGGTTGGAGGCACAGATACGCAGTATTTT. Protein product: CASSSDRVDWVGGTDTQYF.

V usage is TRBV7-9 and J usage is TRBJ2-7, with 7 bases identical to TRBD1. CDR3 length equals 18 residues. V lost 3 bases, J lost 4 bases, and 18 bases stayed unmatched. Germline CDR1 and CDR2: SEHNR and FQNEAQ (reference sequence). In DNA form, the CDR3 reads TGTGCCAGCAGCTTTGGGTACAGGGGTAAATTTTTGGGATACGAGCAGTACTTC. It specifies CASSFGYRGKFLGYEQYF.

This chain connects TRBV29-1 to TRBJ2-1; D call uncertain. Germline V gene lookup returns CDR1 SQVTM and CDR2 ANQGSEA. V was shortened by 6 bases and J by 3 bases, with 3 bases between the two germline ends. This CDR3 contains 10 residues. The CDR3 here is CSVDYNEQFF. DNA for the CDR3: TGCAGCGTGGACTACAATGAGCAGTTCTTC.

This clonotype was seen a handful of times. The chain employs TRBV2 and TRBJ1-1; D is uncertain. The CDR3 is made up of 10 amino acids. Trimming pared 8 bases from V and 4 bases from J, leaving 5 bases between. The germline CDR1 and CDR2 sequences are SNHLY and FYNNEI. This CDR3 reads CASGGTEAFF. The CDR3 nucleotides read TGTGCCAGCGGTGGCACTGAAGCTTTCTTT.

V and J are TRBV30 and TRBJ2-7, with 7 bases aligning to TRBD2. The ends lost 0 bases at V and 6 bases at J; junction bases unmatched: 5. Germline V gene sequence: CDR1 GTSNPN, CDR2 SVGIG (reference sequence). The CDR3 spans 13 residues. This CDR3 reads CAWSVTRESEQYF. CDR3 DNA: TGTGCCTGGAGTGTAACGCGGGAGTCCGAGCAGTACTTC.

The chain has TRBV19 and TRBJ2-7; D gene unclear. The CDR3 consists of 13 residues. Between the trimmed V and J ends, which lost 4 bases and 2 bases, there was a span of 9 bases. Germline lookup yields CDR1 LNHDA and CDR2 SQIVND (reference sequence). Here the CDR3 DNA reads TGTGCCAGTAGTAGGATGTATACCTACGAGCAGTACTTC. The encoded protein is CASSRMYTYEQYF.

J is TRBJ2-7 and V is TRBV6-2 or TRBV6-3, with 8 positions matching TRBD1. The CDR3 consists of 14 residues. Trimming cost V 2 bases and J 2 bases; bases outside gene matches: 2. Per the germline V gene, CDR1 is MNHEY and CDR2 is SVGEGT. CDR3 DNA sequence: TGTGCCAGCAGTTACCGGACAGGGACCTACGAGCAGTACTTC. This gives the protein CASSYRTGTYEQYF.